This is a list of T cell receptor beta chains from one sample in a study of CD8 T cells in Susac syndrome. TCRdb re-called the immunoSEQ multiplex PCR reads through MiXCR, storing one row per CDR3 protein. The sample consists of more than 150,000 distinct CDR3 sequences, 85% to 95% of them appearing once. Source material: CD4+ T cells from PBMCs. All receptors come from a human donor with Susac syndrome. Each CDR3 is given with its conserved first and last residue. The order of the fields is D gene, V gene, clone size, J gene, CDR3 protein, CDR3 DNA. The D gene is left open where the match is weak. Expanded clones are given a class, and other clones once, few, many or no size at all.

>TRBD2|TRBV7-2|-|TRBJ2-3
CASSQGGGRTDTQYF
TGTGCCAGCAGCCAAGGCGGGGGTCGCACAGATACGCAGTATTTT
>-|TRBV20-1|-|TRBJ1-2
CSANARDYGYTF
TGCAGTGCTAATGCCCGAGACTATGGCTACACCTTC
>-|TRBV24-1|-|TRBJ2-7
CATSDLTAPAFYEQYF
TGTGCCACCAGTGATTTGACCGCTCCGGCCTTCTACGAGCAGTACTTC
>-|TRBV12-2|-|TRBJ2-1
CASRLADRGSNEQFF
TGTGCAAGTCGCTTAGCGGACAGGGGGAGCAATGAGCAGTTCTTC
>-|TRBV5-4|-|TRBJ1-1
CASSWGGGMNTEAFF
TGTGCCAGCAGCTGGGGAGGAGGGATGAACACTGAAGCTTTCTTT
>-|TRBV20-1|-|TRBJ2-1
CSARAGRGALNEQFF
TGCAGTGCTAGAGCCGGCAGGGGCGCTCTAAATGAGCAGTTCTTC
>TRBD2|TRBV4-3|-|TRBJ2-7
CASSQASGYEQYF
TGCGCCAGCAGCCAAGCTAGCGGTTACGAGCAGTACTTC
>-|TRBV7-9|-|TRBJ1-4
CASSTQGPNEKLFF
TGTGCCAGCAGCACACAGGGACCTAATGAAAAACTGTTTTTT
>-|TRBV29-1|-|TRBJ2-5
CSVWVGRYQETQYF
TGCAGCGTTTGGGTCGGGCGGTACCAAGAGACCCAGTACTTC
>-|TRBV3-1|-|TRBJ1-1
CASSPSSRGRGEAFF
TGTGCCAGCAGCCCGTCTTCGCGGGGCCGAGGTGAAGCTTTCTTT
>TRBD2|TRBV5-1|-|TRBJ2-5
CASGPGGPETQYF
TGCGCCAGCGGCCCGGGGGGGCCGGAGACCCAGTACTTC
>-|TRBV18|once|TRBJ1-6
CASSISNSYNSPLHF
TGTGCCAGCTCCATCTCGAACTCCTATAATTCACCCCTCCACTTT
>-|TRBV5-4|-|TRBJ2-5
CASSSDMNMETQYF
TGTGCCAGCAGCAGCGACATGAATATGGAGACCCAGTACTTC
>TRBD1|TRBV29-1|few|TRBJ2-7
CSVEGQGYEQYF
TGCAGCGTTGAAGGACAGGGCTACGAGCAGTACTTC
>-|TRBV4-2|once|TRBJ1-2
CASSQDNLRVTYGYTF
TGTGCCAGCAGCCAAGATAACCTGCGTGTAACCTATGGCTACACCTTC
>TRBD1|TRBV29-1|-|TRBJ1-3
CSVARTGNTIYF
TGCAGCGTTGCACGGACAGGCAACACCATATATTTT